Presented here are 20 T cell receptor beta chains from one specimen sequenced in a study of graft-versus-host responses after intestinal transplantation. Data came from immunoSEQ multiplex PCR; TCRdb stores just in-frame clones and leaves some out. The sample includes fewer than 85,000 clones, 80% to 90% of them seen just once. These receptors have no identified antigens. The sequencing here drew on unstimulated CD8+ T cells sorted from spleen or lymph node cells, taken before intestinal transplant. Receptors were obtained from a human donor who received an intestinal transplant.

The gene calls are TRBV13 and TRBJ2-2, with D possibly TRBD1 on 6 matching bases. V gave up 4 bases and J gave up 5 bases, with 14 bases separating them. The length of the CDR3 is 15 residues. Germline V gene lookup returns CDR1 PRHDT and CDR2 FYEKMQ (reference sequence). The CDR3 loop is CASSSEGVRTGELFF. The CDR3 coding sequence is TGTGCCAGCAGCTCCGAGGGGGTACGGACCGGGGAGCTGTTTTTT.

The chain carries TRBV9 and TRBJ2-3; TRBD2 is a possible D gene (5 bases). The CDR3 is made up of 14 amino acids. V gave up 0 bases and J gave up 1 base, with 6 bases separating them. Germline lookup yields CDR1 SGDLS and CDR2 YYNGEE. As DNA, the CDR3 is TGTGCCAGCAGCGTAGACGGGGGCACAGATACGCAGTATTTT. This sequence encodes CASSVDGGTDTQYF.

The chain carries TRBV7-9 and TRBJ2-7; 7 bases map to TRBD1. V shed 5 bases and J 4 bases; nucleotides not matched to a gene: 17. Germline V CDR1 and CDR2: SEHNR, FQNEAQ (reference sequence). The CDR3 consists of 17 residues. CDR3 amino acids: CASSPTPQLTGNYEQYF. The CDR3 region has the DNA TGTGCCAGCAGCCCCACACCACAATTGACAGGGAATTACGAGCAGTACTTC.

V and J are TRBV7-6 and TRBJ1-2; D remains ambiguous. The CDR3 spans 16 residues. V lost 3 bases, J lost 1 base, and 15 bases lay in between. Per germline, CDR1 SGHVS and CDR2 FNYEAQ. CDR3 DNA: TGTGCCAGCAGCTTGGGGTTGATGGAGGATAACTATGGCTACACCTTC. Its translation is CASSLGLMEDNYGYTF.

The chain combines TRBV28 with TRBJ2-7; no clear D. Trimming took 3 bases from V and 4 from J, leaving 7 bases between them. The CDR3 runs 12 residues. Germline values: CDR1 MDHEN, CDR2 SYDVKM. CDR3 sequence reads: CASSFPPYEQYF. As DNA, the CDR3 is TGTGCCAGCAGTTTCCCCCCTTACGAGCAGTACTTC.

V usage is TRBV2 and J usage is TRBJ2-2; TRBD2 agrees at 12 bases. Germline V gene sequence: CDR1 SNHLY, CDR2 FYNNEI. V was clipped by 4 bases and J by 11 bases; unmatched bases: 8. There are 15 residues in the CDR3. CDR3 sequence: CASSAATSGGSELFF. CDR3 nucleotide sequence: TGTGCCAGCAGTGCCGCGACTAGCGGGGGATCAGAGCTGTTTTTT.

The chain joins TRBV7-6 to TRBJ1-2; D gene ambiguous. This CDR3 contains 17 residues. Germline CDR1 reads SGHVS; CDR2 reads FNYEAQ. V lost 4 bases and J 8 bases, leaving 26 bases between the germline ends. The CDR3 region is CASSSFLHYPPSGGYTF. The CDR3, as DNA: TGTGCCAGCAGCTCATTTCTTCACTATCCCCCCTCGGGGGGCTACACCTTC. Filled out from reference TRBV7-6 and TRBJ1-2, the complete variable domain reads GAGVSQSPRYKVTKRGQDVALRCDPISGHVSLYWYRQALGQGPEFLTYFNYEAQQDKSGLPNDRFSAERPEGSISTLTIQRTEQRDSAMYRCASSSFLHYPPSGGYTFGSGTRLTVV.

This clone came up a few times. The chain links TRBV4-2 to TRBJ2-7; the match to TRBD2 covers 9 bases. V dropped 5 bases and J dropped 2; count of bases not matched to a gene: 4. CDR1 and CDR2 (germline): LGHNA, YNFKEQ. The length of the CDR3 is 14 residues. CDR3 coding DNA: TGTGCCAGCAGCTATAGCGGGAGAGCCTACGAGCAGTACTTC. Amino acids: CASSYSGRAYEQYF.

The V and J genes are TRBV7-6 and TRBJ2-1; the D is unclear. Trimming left V 4 bases short and J 9 bases short, with 10 bases between. CDR3 length: 12 amino acids. Germline loops: CDR1 SGHVS, CDR2 FNYEAQ. CDR3 in amino acids: CASSSTFPEQFF. As DNA, the CDR3 is TGTGCCAGCAGCTCCACTTTCCCTGAGCAGTTCTTC. Based on the CDR3 plus reference TRBV7-6 and TRBJ2-1, the full variable domain is GAGVSQSPRYKVTKRGQDVALRCDPISGHVSLYWYRQALGQGPEFLTYFNYEAQQDKSGLPNDRFSAERPEGSISTLTIQRTEQRDSAMYRCASSSTFPEQFFGPGTRLTVL.

The chain carries TRBV28 and TRBJ1-2; 8 nucleotides agree with TRBD1. The V segment lost 4 bases and the J segment 4 bases; nucleotides outside the gene matches: 5. The CDR3 is 14 amino acids. Germline V gene data show CDR1 as MDHEN and CDR2 as SYDVKM. The CDR3 is CASSWQGASYGYTF. The CDR3 DNA reads as TGTGCCAGCAGTTGGCAGGGGGCGAGCTATGGCTACACCTTC.

This clone showed up just once. This sequence joins TRBV28 and TRBJ1-5; a weak D match, TRBD1 (5 bases). The V end lost 3 bases, the J end lost 7 bases, and 13 bases lay between the germline ends. This CDR3 comprises 14 residues. Germline V CDR1 and CDR2: MDHEN, SYDVKM. The CDR3 region has the DNA TGTGCCAGCAGTTTGGGGAGGGGCGCCCAGCCCCAGCATTTT. This translates into CASSLGRGAQPQHF.

The chain combines TRBV4-2 with TRBJ2-7, with a tentative D call TRBD1 (5 bases). This CDR3 has 16 amino acids. CDR1 and CDR2 from the germline V gene are LGHNA and YNFKEQ. Trimming took 1 base from V and 0 from J, leaving 13 bases between them. CDR3 bases: TGTGCCAGCAGCCAAGCTCAGACAGAGAGCTCCTACGAGCAGTACTTC. It yields the protein CASSQAQTESSYEQYF.

CDR3 region: CASSTGDRGQWSYGYTF. The DNA of the CDR3 is TGTGCCAGCTCAACTGGGGACAGGGGGCAATGGAGCTATGGCTACACCTTC. The chain recombines TRBV18 with TRBJ1-2; TRBD1 matches 12 bases. J was trimmed by 4 bases and V by 5 bases; bases with no gene match: 11. CDR1 is KGHSH and CDR2 is LQKENI in the germline V gene. There are 17 residues in the CDR3.

The gene calls are TRBV4-1 and TRBJ2-3; 11 bases align to TRBD2. Germline values: CDR1 MGHRA, CDR2 YSYEKL. V shed 1 base and J 2 bases; nucleotides not matched to a gene: 5. This CDR3 has 17 amino acids. CDR3 coding DNA: TGCGCCAGCAGCCAAGCTAGCGGGAGGCCTCCCACAGATACGCAGTATTTT. It translates to CASSQASGRPPTDTQYF.

This sequence joins TRBV7-3 and TRBJ2-1, with a possible D match to TRBD2 (6 bases). The CDR3 is made up of 13 amino acids. Trimming stripped 5 bases from V and 4 bases from J, with 9 bases between. Germline assignment: CDR1 SGHTA and CDR2 FQGTGA. CDR3 in amino acids: CASSRGVYNEQFF. For the CDR3, the DNA is TGTGCCAGCAGCCGCGGGGTTTACAATGAGCAGTTCTTC.

The V call is TRBV19, the J call TRBJ1-1, with 7 bases lining up with TRBD1. The germline V gene encodes CDR1 LNHDA and CDR2 SQIVND (reference sequence). Unmatched junction bases numbered 12, after V lost 7 bases and J lost 4 bases. The CDR3 totals 15 residues. The CDR3 DNA reads TGTGCCAGTATCAAGACAGGGACTTTGGGCACTGAAGCTTTCTTT. It is translated as CASIKTGTLGTEAFF.

The chain links TRBV27 to TRBJ1-5; D gene ambiguous. Trimming removed 0 bases at V and 5 bases at J, with 11 bases between. The CDR3 contains 15 residues. Germline V gives CDR1 MNHEY, CDR2 SMNVEV (reference sequence). Written as DNA, the CDR3 is TGTGCCAGCAGTTTATCGGGAGGGTACGATCAGCCCCAGCATTTT. Translated, it gives CASSLSGGYDQPQHF.

The gene calls are TRBV10-2 and TRBJ2-3, with D perhaps matching TRBD2 (6 bases). CDR3 size: 14 residues. The V and J ends lost 8 bases and 0 bases respectively, with 12 bases between them. Germline CDR1 WSHSY, CDR2 SAAADI. CDR3 in DNA: TGCGCCAGCTGCCCGGGGGACAGCACAGATACGCAGTATTTT. Translation: CASCPGDSTDTQYF.

V gene TRBV5-1 combines with J gene TRBJ2-5; 11 bases are a match to TRBD2. This CDR3 contains 17 residues. Per the germline V gene, CDR1 is SGHRS and CDR2 is YFSETQ. With V trimmed by 4 bases and J by 1 base, 9 bases remained unmatched. The CDR3 nucleotides read TGCGCCAGCAGCCGACTCTCTAGCGGGGGGTTCCAAGAGACCCAGTACTTC. The encoded protein is CASSRLSSGGFQETQYF. The full variable domain, completed using reference TRBV5-1 and TRBJ2-5, is KAGVTQTPRYLIKTRGQQVTLSCSPISGHRSVSWYQQTPGQGLQFLFEYFSETQRNKGNFPGRFSGRQFSNSRSEMNVSTLELGDSALYLCASSRLSSGGFQETQYFGPGTRLLVL.

This chain joins TRBV18 and TRBJ1-2; TRBD1 matches 8 bases. V trimming: 4 bases; J trimming: 5 bases; junction bases outside the gene matches: 9. The germline V gene encodes CDR1 KGHSH and CDR2 LQKENI. The CDR3 extends over 15 amino acids. The CDR3 is CASSRGTGAPYGYTF. As DNA, the CDR3 is TGTGCCAGCTCACGAGGGACAGGAGCCCCATATGGCTACACCTTC.